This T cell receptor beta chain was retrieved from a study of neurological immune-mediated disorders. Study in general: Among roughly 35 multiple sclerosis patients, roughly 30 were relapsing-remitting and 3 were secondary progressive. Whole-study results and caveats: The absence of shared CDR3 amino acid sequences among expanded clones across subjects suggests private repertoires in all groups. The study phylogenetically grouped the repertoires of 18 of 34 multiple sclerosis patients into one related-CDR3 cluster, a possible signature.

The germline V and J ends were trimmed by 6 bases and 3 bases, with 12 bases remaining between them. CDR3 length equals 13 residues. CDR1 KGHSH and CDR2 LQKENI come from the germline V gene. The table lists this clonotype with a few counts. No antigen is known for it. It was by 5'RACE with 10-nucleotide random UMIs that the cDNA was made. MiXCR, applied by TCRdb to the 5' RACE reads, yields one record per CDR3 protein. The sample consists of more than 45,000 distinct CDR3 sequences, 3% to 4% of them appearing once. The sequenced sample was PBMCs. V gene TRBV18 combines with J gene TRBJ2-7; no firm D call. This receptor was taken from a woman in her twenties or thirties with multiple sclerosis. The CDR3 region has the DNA TGTGCCAGCTCGCGTGGGTCAGACTACGAGCAGTACTTC. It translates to CASSRGSDYEQYF.